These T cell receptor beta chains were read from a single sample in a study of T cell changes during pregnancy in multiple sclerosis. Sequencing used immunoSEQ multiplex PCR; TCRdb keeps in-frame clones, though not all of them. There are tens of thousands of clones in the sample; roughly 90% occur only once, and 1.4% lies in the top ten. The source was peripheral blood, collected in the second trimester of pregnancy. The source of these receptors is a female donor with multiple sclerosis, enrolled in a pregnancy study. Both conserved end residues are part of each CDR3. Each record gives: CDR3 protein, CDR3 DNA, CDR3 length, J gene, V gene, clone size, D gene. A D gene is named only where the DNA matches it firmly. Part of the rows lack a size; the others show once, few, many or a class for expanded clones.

cdr3_aa: CASRDDRGYGYTF
cdr3_nt: TGTGCCAGCAGAGATGACAGGGGCTATGGCTACACCTTC
cdr3_length: 13
j_call: TRBJ1-2
v_call: TRBV2
clone_size: once
d_call: TRBD1

cdr3_aa: CASSQDHLLAGKADTQYF
cdr3_nt: TGCGCCAGCAGCCAGGACCACCTACTAGCCGGCAAGGCAGATACGCAGTATTTT
cdr3_length: 18
j_call: TRBJ2-3
v_call: TRBV4-1
clone_size: -
d_call: -

cdr3_aa: CASSLQGQEIYGYTF
cdr3_nt: TGTGCCAGCAGTTTACAGGGACAGGAGATCTATGGCTACACCTTC
cdr3_length: 15
j_call: TRBJ1-2
v_call: TRBV6-5
clone_size: -
d_call: TRBD1

cdr3_aa: CASSHRSIYRVEEKLFF
cdr3_nt: TGTGCCAGCAGCCACCGTTCAATTTACAGGGTGGAGGAAAAACTGTTTTTT
cdr3_length: 17
j_call: TRBJ1-4
v_call: TRBV4-2
clone_size: -
d_call: -

cdr3_aa: CASSLVLADYNEQFF
cdr3_nt: TGCGCCAGCAGCTTGGTTCTAGCGGACTACAATGAGCAGTTCTTC
cdr3_length: 15
j_call: TRBJ2-1
v_call: TRBV5-1
clone_size: -
d_call: TRBD2

cdr3_aa: CASSSHSSYEQYF
cdr3_nt: TGTGCCAGCAGTTCGCACAGTTCCTACGAGCAGTACTTC
cdr3_length: 13
j_call: TRBJ2-7
v_call: TRBV27
clone_size: -
d_call: -

cdr3_aa: CASSPAGGKGYTF
cdr3_nt: TGTGCCAGCAGCCCGGCGGGGGGAAAGGGCTACACCTTC
cdr3_length: 13
j_call: TRBJ1-2
v_call: TRBV7-9
clone_size: -
d_call: -

cdr3_aa: CASSLADQETQYF
cdr3_nt: TGTGCCAGCTCACTAGCGGACCAAGAGACCCAGTACTTC
cdr3_length: 13
j_call: TRBJ2-5
v_call: TRBV18
clone_size: -
d_call: -

cdr3_aa: CASSFDRETQYF
cdr3_nt: TGTGCCAGCAGCTTCGATCGGGAGACCCAGTACTTC
cdr3_length: 12
j_call: TRBJ2-5
v_call: TRBV13
clone_size: -
d_call: -

cdr3_aa: CASSSGMGQPQHF
cdr3_nt: TGTGCCAGCAGCTCAGGGATGGGGCAGCCCCAGCATTTT
cdr3_length: 13
j_call: TRBJ1-5
v_call: TRBV2
clone_size: -
d_call: -

cdr3_aa: CASSLRGQGDGYTF
cdr3_nt: TGTGCCAGCAGTTTAAGGGGACAGGGAGACGGCTACACCTTC
cdr3_length: 14
j_call: TRBJ1-2
v_call: TRBV28
clone_size: -
d_call: TRBD1

cdr3_aa: CASSEGNRENQPQHF
cdr3_nt: TGTGCCAGCAGTGAAGGGAACAGGGAAAATCAGCCCCAGCATTTT
cdr3_length: 15
j_call: TRBJ1-5
v_call: TRBV6-4
clone_size: -
d_call: -

cdr3_aa: CASSPWTSGSNEQFF
cdr3_nt: TGTGCCAGCAGCCCTTGGACTAGCGGGAGCAATGAGCAGTTCTTC
cdr3_length: 15
j_call: TRBJ2-1
v_call: TRBV9
clone_size: -
d_call: TRBD2

cdr3_aa: CASSDYPGSEQYF
cdr3_nt: TGTGCCAGCAGTGATTACCCGGGGAGCGAGCAGTACTTC
cdr3_length: 13
j_call: TRBJ2-7
v_call: TRBV6-1
clone_size: -
d_call: -

cdr3_aa: CASSFRGIGNQPQHF
cdr3_nt: TGTGCCAGCAGTTTTAGGGGGATTGGCAATCAGCCCCAGCATTTT
cdr3_length: 15
j_call: TRBJ1-5
v_call: TRBV28
clone_size: -
d_call: -

cdr3_aa: CASSETTLAKNIQYF
cdr3_nt: TGTGCCAGCAGTGAGACTACCCTAGCCAAAAACATTCAGTACTTC
cdr3_length: 15
j_call: TRBJ2-4
v_call: TRBV2
clone_size: few
d_call: -

cdr3_aa: CASSGTSGSTDTQYF
cdr3_nt: TGCGCCAGCAGCGGGACTAGCGGGAGCACAGATACGCAGTATTTT
cdr3_length: 15
j_call: TRBJ2-3
v_call: TRBV5-1
clone_size: -
d_call: TRBD2

cdr3_aa: CASSPGQGREQYF
cdr3_nt: TGTGCCAGCAGTCCGGGACAGGGACGCGAGCAGTACTTC
cdr3_length: 13
j_call: TRBJ2-7
v_call: TRBV6-4
clone_size: -
d_call: TRBD1

cdr3_aa: CASSYNRVAEAFF
cdr3_nt: TGTGCCAGCAGTTACAATCGGGTCGCTGAAGCTTTCTTT
cdr3_length: 13
j_call: TRBJ1-1
v_call: TRBV6-5
clone_size: -
d_call: -

cdr3_aa: CASSLGGSTDTQYF
cdr3_nt: TGTGCCAGCAGTTTAGGCGGGAGCACAGATACGCAGTATTTT
cdr3_length: 14
j_call: TRBJ2-3
v_call: TRBV28
clone_size: -
d_call: -

cdr3_aa: CASSLGRGSMNTEAFF
cdr3_nt: TGTGCCAGCAGTTTAGGTAGGGGCAGCATGAACACTGAAGCTTTCTTT
cdr3_length: 16
j_call: TRBJ1-1
v_call: TRBV27
clone_size: -
d_call: -

cdr3_aa: CSVHRGRVAEAFF
cdr3_nt: TGCAGCGTCCACAGGGGGCGGGTAGCTGAAGCTTTCTTT
cdr3_length: 13
j_call: TRBJ1-1
v_call: TRBV29-1
clone_size: -
d_call: TRBD1

cdr3_aa: CASSDFSGRAGGNEQFF
cdr3_nt: TGTGCCAGCAGTGATTTTAGCGGGAGGGCCGGGGGCAATGAGCAGTTCTTC
cdr3_length: 17
j_call: TRBJ2-1
v_call: TRBV2
clone_size: -
d_call: TRBD2

cdr3_aa: CASSGGSNQPQHF
cdr3_nt: TGTGCCAGCAGTGGGGGGAGCAATCAGCCCCAGCATTTT
cdr3_length: 13
j_call: TRBJ1-5
v_call: TRBV7-9
clone_size: -
d_call: -

cdr3_aa: CASSQEWAEILGQGNYGYTF
cdr3_nt: TGCGCCAGCAGCCAAGAGTGGGCTGAAATATTGGGACAGGGTAACTATGGCTACACCTTC
cdr3_length: 20
j_call: TRBJ1-2
v_call: TRBV4-3
clone_size: -
d_call: TRBD1

cdr3_aa: CASSQGQYNEQFF
cdr3_nt: TGTGCCAGCAGCCAAGGACAGTACAATGAGCAGTTCTTC
cdr3_length: 13
j_call: TRBJ2-1
v_call: TRBV9
clone_size: -
d_call: -

cdr3_aa: CSAFRTYEQYF
cdr3_nt: TGCAGTGCCTTTAGAACCTACGAGCAGTACTTC
cdr3_length: 11
j_call: TRBJ2-7
v_call: TRBV20-1
clone_size: -
d_call: -

cdr3_aa: CASSYGKTGLSSYNEQFF
cdr3_nt: TGTGCCAGCAGTTACGGAAAGACGGGACTTAGCTCCTACAATGAGCAGTTCTTC
cdr3_length: 18
j_call: TRBJ2-1
v_call: TRBV28
clone_size: -
d_call: -

cdr3_aa: CSVEDWGGRNFYEQYF
cdr3_nt: TGCAGCGTTGAAGATTGGGGCGGGAGAAACTTCTACGAGCAGTACTTC
cdr3_length: 16
j_call: TRBJ2-7
v_call: TRBV29-1
clone_size: -
d_call: TRBD2

cdr3_aa: CASSSDSRYEQYF
cdr3_nt: TGTGCCAGCAGTTCTGACTCGCGCTACGAGCAGTACTTC
cdr3_length: 13
j_call: TRBJ2-7
v_call: TRBV7-9
clone_size: once
d_call: -

cdr3_aa: CASSQQELYGYTF
cdr3_nt: TGTGCCAGCAGTCAACAGGAGCTATATGGCTACACCTTC
cdr3_length: 13
j_call: TRBJ1-2
v_call: TRBV6-5
clone_size: -
d_call: -

cdr3_aa: CASSFRDRGKETQYF
cdr3_nt: TGCGCCAGCAGCTTCCGGGACAGGGGAAAAGAGACCCAGTACTTC
cdr3_length: 15
j_call: TRBJ2-5
v_call: TRBV5-1
clone_size: -
d_call: TRBD1

cdr3_aa: CASSLAGGRGYNEQFF
cdr3_nt: TGTGCCAGCAGCTTGGCCGGCGGGAGGGGTTACAATGAGCAGTTCTTC
cdr3_length: 16
j_call: TRBJ2-1
v_call: TRBV5-6
clone_size: -
d_call: TRBD2

cdr3_aa: CASSLVSSGNTIYF
cdr3_nt: TGTGCCAGCAGCTTAGTCAGCTCTGGAAACACCATATATTTT
cdr3_length: 14
j_call: TRBJ1-3
v_call: TRBV7-6
clone_size: -
d_call: -

cdr3_aa: CASSLAGQGTNEQFF
cdr3_nt: TGTGCCAGCAGCTTAGCGGGACAGGGAACTAATGAGCAGTTCTTC
cdr3_length: 15
j_call: TRBJ2-1
v_call: TRBV13
clone_size: -
d_call: TRBD1

cdr3_aa: CASSYRDRGHYEQYF
cdr3_nt: TGTGCCAGCAGTTACCGGGACAGGGGCCACTACGAGCAGTACTTC
cdr3_length: 15
j_call: TRBJ2-7
v_call: TRBV6-5
clone_size: -
d_call: TRBD1

cdr3_aa: CASRKNDRGYEQYF
cdr3_nt: TGTGCCAGCAGGAAAAACGACAGGGGCTACGAGCAGTACTTC
cdr3_length: 14
j_call: TRBJ2-7
v_call: TRBV2
clone_size: -
d_call: TRBD1

cdr3_aa: CASSSRTGEETQYF
cdr3_nt: TGTGCCAGCAGTTCGAGGACTGGAGAAGAGACCCAGTACTTC
cdr3_length: 14
j_call: TRBJ2-5
v_call: TRBV28
clone_size: -
d_call: -

cdr3_aa: CASTPPSLAATNEKLFF
cdr3_nt: TGTGCCAGCACCCCACCCTCATTGGCCGCAACTAATGAAAAACTGTTTTTT
cdr3_length: 17
j_call: TRBJ1-4
v_call: TRBV28
clone_size: once
d_call: -

cdr3_aa: CASSSQGTGQPQHF
cdr3_nt: TGTGCCAGCAGCTCCCAGGGGACGGGGCAGCCCCAGCATTTT
cdr3_length: 14
j_call: TRBJ1-5
v_call: TRBV7-2
clone_size: few
d_call: -

cdr3_aa: CASSGGGTTDVIQYF
cdr3_nt: TGTGCCAGCAGCGGGGGGGGGACAACAGATGTCATTCAGTACTTC
cdr3_length: 15
j_call: TRBJ2-4
v_call: TRBV9
clone_size: -
d_call: -

cdr3_aa: CASSLHQRQETQYF
cdr3_nt: TGTGCCAGCAGCTTGCACCAGCGGCAAGAGACCCAGTACTTC
cdr3_length: 14
j_call: TRBJ2-5
v_call: TRBV5-5
clone_size: -
d_call: -

cdr3_aa: CASSPIPQGSYEQYF
cdr3_nt: TGTGCCAGCAGCCCAATCCCGCAGGGCTCCTACGAGCAGTACTTC
cdr3_length: 15
j_call: TRBJ2-7
v_call: TRBV11-2
clone_size: -
d_call: -

cdr3_aa: CASSQERAGGTDTQYF
cdr3_nt: TGTGCCAGCAGCCAAGAAAGGGCGGGAGGAACAGATACGCAGTATTTT
cdr3_length: 16
j_call: TRBJ2-3
v_call: TRBV4-2
clone_size: once
d_call: TRBD2

cdr3_aa: CASSIYPGQTQHF
cdr3_nt: TGTGCCAGCAGTATCTACCCGGGACAGACCCAGCATTTT
cdr3_length: 13
j_call: TRBJ1-5
v_call: TRBV27
clone_size: -
d_call: TRBD1

cdr3_aa: CAPSNGREWYNEQFF
cdr3_nt: TGCGCCCCCTCAAACGGGCGGGAGTGGTACAATGAGCAGTTCTTC
cdr3_length: 15
j_call: TRBJ2-1
v_call: TRBV4-3
clone_size: -
d_call: TRBD2

cdr3_aa: CASSLYPGVGNQPQHF
cdr3_nt: TGTGCCAGCAGTTTATACCCAGGGGTTGGCAATCAGCCCCAGCATTTT
cdr3_length: 16
j_call: TRBJ1-5
v_call: TRBV27
clone_size: -
d_call: -

cdr3_aa: CASSFAGLADTQYF
cdr3_nt: TGTGCCAGCAGCTTTGCGGGCCTCGCAGATACGCAGTATTTT
cdr3_length: 14
j_call: TRBJ2-3
v_call: TRBV7-9
clone_size: -
d_call: -

cdr3_aa: CAWSVRDTLVQYF
cdr3_nt: TGTGCCTGGAGTGTCAGGGACACTTTGGTCCAGTACTTC
cdr3_length: 13
j_call: TRBJ2-5
v_call: TRBV30
clone_size: -
d_call: -

cdr3_aa: CASSEGTSTDTQYF
cdr3_nt: TGTGCCAGCAGCGAAGGGACTAGCACAGATACGCAGTATTTT
cdr3_length: 14
j_call: TRBJ2-3
v_call: TRBV9
clone_size: once
d_call: -

cdr3_aa: CASSPRAGGGNTIYF
cdr3_nt: TGTGCCAGCAGCCCCCGAGCGGGGGGAGGAAACACCATATATTTT
cdr3_length: 15
j_call: TRBJ1-3
v_call: TRBV14
clone_size: -
d_call: -

cdr3_aa: CASSQVILDFNEQFF
cdr3_nt: TGTGCCAGCAGCCAGGTAATCCTGGACTTCAATGAGCAGTTCTTC
cdr3_length: 15
j_call: TRBJ2-1
v_call: TRBV4-2
clone_size: -
d_call: -

cdr3_aa: CASSPKDRQVNYGYTF
cdr3_nt: TGTGCCAGCTCACCGAAAGACCGACAGGTTAACTATGGCTACACCTTC
cdr3_length: 16
j_call: TRBJ1-2
v_call: TRBV18
clone_size: -
d_call: -

cdr3_aa: CASAHGTGGEKLFF
cdr3_nt: TGTGCCAGTGCCCATGGGACAGGGGGCGAAAAACTGTTTTTT
cdr3_length: 14
j_call: TRBJ1-4
v_call: TRBV19
clone_size: -
d_call: TRBD1

cdr3_aa: CASSFWGGQETQYF
cdr3_nt: TGTGCCAGCAGCTTTTGGGGGGGCCAAGAGACCCAGTACTTC
cdr3_length: 14
j_call: TRBJ2-5
v_call: TRBV7-2
clone_size: -
d_call: TRBD2

cdr3_aa: CASSLGGQTNYGYTF
cdr3_nt: TGCGCCAGCAGCCTGGGGGGACAGACTAACTATGGCTACACCTTC
cdr3_length: 15
j_call: TRBJ1-2
v_call: TRBV5-1
clone_size: -
d_call: TRBD1

cdr3_aa: CASSPAGSGRDGEQFF
cdr3_nt: TGTGCCAGCTCACCGGCAGGGAGCGGGAGGGATGGTGAGCAGTTCTTC
cdr3_length: 16
j_call: TRBJ2-1
v_call: TRBV18
clone_size: -
d_call: TRBD2

cdr3_aa: CAISVGGHTGELFF
cdr3_nt: TGTGCCATCAGTGTGGGAGGACACACCGGGGAGCTGTTTTTT
cdr3_length: 14
j_call: TRBJ2-2
v_call: TRBV10-3
clone_size: -
d_call: -

cdr3_aa: CASSWQRGNEKLFF
cdr3_nt: TGTGCCAGCAGCTGGCAGCGGGGTAATGAAAAACTGTTTTTT
cdr3_length: 14
j_call: TRBJ1-4
v_call: TRBV13
clone_size: -
d_call: -